A selection of T cell receptor beta chains follows, all from one sample in a study of patients and donors after allogeneic stem cell transplantation. From the RT-PCR reads, TCRdb called clonotypes with MiXCR, one entry per CDR3 protein. The profile shows some 200,000 distinct CDR3 sequences, around two fifths of them singletons. Sequenced material: blood, either unsorted or a sorted T cell fraction (not recorded which). The receptor set was obtained from a human donor who was either an allogeneic HSCT recipient or a stem cell or donor lymphocyte infusion donor (not recorded which). It is not recorded whose cells these are; they may come from a transplant donor. The CDR3 runs from the conserved cysteine through the conserved F or W. A D gene is named only where the DNA matches it firmly. Expanded clones are given a class, and other clones once, few, many or no size at all.

clone size: few
J gene: TRBJ1-5
V gene: TRBV19
D gene: TRBD1
CDR3 protein: CASSIGDRGRQPQHF
CDR3 DNA: TGTGCCAGTAGTATCGGCGACAGGGGGAGGCAGCCCCAGCATTTT

clone size: .
J gene: TRBJ1-5
V gene: TRBV6-5
D gene: TRBD1
CDR3 protein: CASRADRGRGQPQHF
CDR3 DNA: TGTGCCAGCAGAGCGGACAGGGGGCGAGGACAGCCCCAGCATTTT

clone size: .
J gene: TRBJ1-1
V gene: TRBV18
D gene: .
CDR3 protein: CASSPKNTEAFF
CDR3 DNA: TGTGCCAGCTCACCGAAGAACACTGAAGCTTTCTTT

clone size: few
J gene: TRBJ1-3
V gene: TRBV5-1
D gene: .
CDR3 protein: CASSAQVGGDTIYF
CDR3 DNA: TGCGCCAGCAGCGCCCAAGTGGGGGGCGACACCATATATTTT

clone size: few
J gene: TRBJ1-2
V gene: TRBV12-3/TRBV12-4
D gene: .
CDR3 protein: CASKKYNGGYTF
CDR3 DNA: TGTGCCAGCAAGAAGTATAACGGTGGCTACACCTTC

clone size: .
J gene: TRBJ1-1
V gene: TRBV11-1
D gene: .
CDR3 protein: CASSLAAITEAFF
CDR3 DNA: TGTGCCAGCAGCTTAGCAGCGATCACTGAAGCTTTCTTT

clone size: few
J gene: TRBJ1-1
V gene: TRBV5-1
D gene: .
CDR3 protein: CASSLLDGLNTEAFF
CDR3 DNA: TGCGCCAGCAGCTTGTTGGACGGATTGAACACTGAAGCTTTCTTT

clone size: .
J gene: TRBJ1-5
V gene: TRBV5-5
D gene: .
CDR3 protein: CASSSLLNRESNQPQHF
CDR3 DNA: TGTGCCAGCAGCTCCCTACTTAACAGGGAAAGCAATCAGCCCCAGCATTTT

clone size: .
J gene: TRBJ2-2
V gene: TRBV7-3
D gene: TRBD2
CDR3 protein: CASSLERLAGTGELFF
CDR3 DNA: TGTGCCAGCAGCTTAGAGAGATTAGCGGGAACCGGGGAGCTGTTTTTT

clone size: .
J gene: TRBJ2-1
V gene: TRBV5-1
D gene: TRBD2
CDR3 protein: CASTLAGRDEQFF
CDR3 DNA: TGCGCCAGCACGCTAGCGGGACGGGATGAGCAGTTCTTC

clone size: .
J gene: TRBJ2-1
V gene: TRBV3-1
D gene: TRBD2
CDR3 protein: CASSQEKLALSYFPPSYNEQFF
CDR3 DNA: TGTGCCAGCAGCCAAGAGAAACTAGCGCTATCCTACTTTCCACCCAGCTACAATGAGCAGTTCTTC

clone size: few
J gene: TRBJ1-6
V gene: TRBV20-1
D gene: TRBD1
CDR3 protein: CSASPSDRGYSPLHF
CDR3 DNA: TGCAGTGCTAGTCCCTCTGACAGGGGGTACTCACCCCTCCACTTT

clone size: many
J gene: TRBJ1-5
V gene: TRBV7-2
D gene: TRBD1
CDR3 protein: CASSRDRDSQPQHF
CDR3 DNA: TGTGCCAGCAGCCGAGACAGGGACTCTCAGCCCCAGCATTTT